Following are 5 T cell receptor beta chains from one sample sequenced in a study of blood T cells in healthy people across ages. For the second PCR, which ran for about 6 to 11 cycles, a sample-barcoded 5' primer and a J-beta primer mix were used. From the 5' RACE reads, TCRdb called clonotypes with MiXCR, one entry per CDR3 protein. The sample has some 1.5 million distinct CDR3 sequences; about 28% are singletons. The sample was blood. The receptors here all came from a woman aged 25-40 years in good health.

This clonotype was observed a few times. The chain joins TRBV25-1 to TRBJ1-2; tentative D call: TRBD1 (6 bases). Germline CDR1 MGHDK, CDR2 SYGVNS. The V and J ends lost 1 base and 7 bases respectively, with 13 bases between them. This CDR3 region has 14 residues. The CDR3 bases are TGTGCCAGCAGTGAATTGATGACAGGACGTGGCTACACCTTC. Translating gives CASSELMTGRGYTF.

CDR3 DNA sequence: TGTGCCAGCACCAAAGGGACAGGGGCTACCGGGGAGCTGTTTTTT. It yields the protein CASTKGTGATGELFF. J is TRBJ2-2 and V is TRBV12-3 or TRBV12-4, with 10 bases that match TRBD1. V gave up 7 bases and J gave up 5 bases; unmatched junction bases: 7. This CDR3 region has 15 residues.

This clonotype has only a few counts. The rearrangement joins TRBV12-3 or TRBV12-4 to TRBJ1-1; D possibly corresponds to TRBD1 (5 bases). The length of the CDR3 is 15 residues. V lost 5 bases, J lost 0 bases, and 13 bases lay in between. In DNA form, the CDR3 reads TGTGCCAGCAGTAACTCCAGGGAGATGAACACTGAAGCTTTCTTT. Translating gives CASSNSREMNTEAFF.

The rearrangement links TRBV4-1 to TRBJ1-2; TRBD1 matches 11 bases. The junction had 2 bases not matched to a gene; V was cut back by 6 bases and J by 8 bases. The CDR3 contains 12 residues. Germline lookup yields CDR1 MGHRA and CDR2 YSYEKL. As DNA, the CDR3 is TGCGCCAGCAGGGGACAGGGGGAGGGCTACACCTTC. This sequence encodes CASRGQGEGYTF.

Only a few counts were recorded for this clonotype. The V and J genes are TRBV2 and TRBJ2-5; D ambiguous. CDR1 is SNHLY, CDR2 FYNNEI, per germline. V lost 4 bases, J lost 3 bases, and 12 bases lay in between. This CDR3 has 14 amino acids. The DNA for the CDR3 is TGTGCCAGCAGTGCACGACTGCGCAAAGAGACCCAGTACTTC. It encodes CASSARLRKETQYF.